The 22 T cell receptor beta chains presented below share a single source sample, sequenced in a study of cytotoxic CD8 clonotypes in ibrutinib-treated CLL. Libraries were prepared by immunoSEQ multiplex PCR; TCRdb keeps only in-frame clonotypes and omits some of them. The profile shows 250,000 to 350,000 clones, approximately 79% of them singletons. Material: PBMCs, obtained at disease progression, from a patient treated with ibrutinib. These receptors were taken from a human donor with chronic lymphocytic leukemia.

V usage is TRBV7-9 and J usage is TRBJ1-2, with a weak D call TRBD1 (6 bases). This CDR3 is built from 15 residues. Looked up from germline, CDR1 is SEHNR and CDR2 is FQNEAQ (reference sequence). Deletions cut 1 base from V and 6 bases from J, with 15 bases between. The CDR3 region is CASSLDFNRVDGYTF. The DNA for the CDR3 is TGTGCCAGCAGCTTAGACTTTAACAGGGTAGATGGCTACACCTTC.

This chain uses TRBV27 with TRBJ1-1, with D possibly being TRBD1 (6 bases). The CDR3 has 14 residues. CDR1 MNHEY and CDR2 SMNVEV come from the germline V gene (reference sequence). V shed 4 bases and J shed 2 bases, with 11 bases lying between them. The CDR3 coding sequence is TGTGCCAGCAGTTCCAGGGGACTTAACACTGAAGCTTTCTTT. This translates into CASSSRGLNTEAFF.

J is TRBJ2-5 and V is TRBV5-6; TRBD2 might be the D (6 bases). Germline CDR1 and CDR2: SGHDT and YYEEEE. V lost 4 bases and J lost 1, with 11 bases in between. The CDR3 loop spans 14 amino acids. The chain's CDR3 is CASSGLGGQETQYF. Written as DNA, the CDR3 is TGTGCCAGCAGCGGATTGGGGGGCCAAGAGACCCAGTACTTC.

The chain combines TRBV2 with TRBJ2-1; no definite D call. With 7 bases removed from V and 4 bases from J, the gap between germline ends came to 11 bases. The CDR3 is 13 residues long. Germline V gene sequence: CDR1 SNHLY, CDR2 FYNNEI. The CDR3 reads CASTRSRYNEQFF. CDR3 coding DNA: TGTGCCAGCACCCGATCGCGGTACAATGAGCAGTTCTTC.

The chain joins TRBV15 to TRBJ2-6; 9 nucleotides agree with TRBD1. J was trimmed by 4 bases and V by 0 bases; bases with no gene match: 10. Germline values: CDR1 LNHNV, CDR2 YYDKDF (reference sequence). The CDR3 covers 19 residues. The CDR3 loop reads CATSRDPYRGLTGANVLTF. The CDR3 coding sequence is TGTGCCACCAGCAGAGATCCCTACAGGGGGCTTACCGGGGCCAACGTCCTGACTTTC. The whole variable domain, filled in from reference TRBV15 and TRBJ2-6, reads DAMVIQNPRYQVTQFGKPVTLSCSQTLNHNVMYWYQQKSSQAPKLLFHYYDKDFNNEADTPDNFQSRRPNTSFCFLDIRSPGLGDTAMYLCATSRDPYRGLTGANVLTFGAGSRLTVL.

The chain links TRBV7-2 to TRBJ2-3; D remains unclear. The CDR3 runs to 15 residues. Per germline, CDR1 SGHTA and CDR2 FQGNSA. Trimming pared 2 bases from V and 1 base from J, leaving 10 bases between. CDR3 in amino acids: CASSLMSMGTDTQYF. CDR3 sequence (DNA): TGTGCCAGCAGCTTAATGTCTATGGGCACAGATACGCAGTATTTT.

This chain links TRBV19 with TRBJ2-7, with D possibly called TRBD1 or TRBD2 (5 bases each). CDR3 length: 15 residues. Trimming pared 6 bases from V and 6 bases from J, leaving 21 bases between. From germline, CDR1 is LNHDA and CDR2 SQIVND (reference sequence). The CDR3 spells CASSTPGTGRVEQYF. The CDR3 region has the DNA TGTGCCAGTAGCACGCCCGGGACCGGGCGGGTCGAGCAGTACTTC.

The rearrangement links TRBV18 to TRBJ2-2; D gene ambiguous. Germline CDR1 KGHSH, CDR2 LQKENI. The V and J ends lost 11 bases and 0 bases respectively, with 13 bases between them. The length of the CDR3 is 14 residues. The DNA for the CDR3 is TGTGCCGCTTCCCCGGCAGCGAACACCGGGGAGCTGTTTTTT. Its translation: CAASPAANTGELFF.

This clone turned up a few times. The rearrangement joins TRBV2 to TRBJ2-7; 7 nucleotides match TRBD1. The germline CDR1 and CDR2 sequences are SNHLY and FYNNEI. The CDR3 covers 12 residues. V dropped 8 bases and J dropped 4; count of bases not matched to a gene: 5. CDR3 residues: CASLRDRYEQYF. The CDR3 DNA reads as TGTGCCAGCCTACGGGACAGATACGAGCAGTACTTC. The full variable domain, with the rest looked up from reference TRBV2 and TRBJ2-7, is EPEVTQTPSHQVTQMGQEVILRCVPISNHLYFYWYRQILGQKVEFLVSFYNNEISEKSEIFDDQFSVERPDGSNFTLKIRSTKLEDSAMYFCASLRDRYEQYFGPGTRLTVT.

The chain recombines TRBV28 with TRBJ2-7; a weak D match, TRBD2 (7 bases). The CDR3 is 16 amino acids. V was clipped by 4 bases and J by 5 bases, with 21 bases between them. Germline V gene sequence: CDR1 MDHEN, CDR2 SYDVKM. CDR3 amino acids: CASSSRGGEDLDEQYF. DNA for the CDR3: TGTGCCAGCAGTTCCAGAGGGGGGGAGGATTTAGACGAGCAGTACTTC.

The chain joins TRBV4-1 to TRBJ2-5; 9 bases map to TRBD2. After removal of 3 bases from V and 4 bases from J, the junction contained 3 bases not matched to a gene. CDR1 and CDR2 from the germline V gene are MGHRA and YSYEKL. The CDR3 is 14 amino acids. Written as DNA, the CDR3 is TGCGCCAGCAGCCAGGGCGGGAGGGTAGAGACCCAGTACTTC. Residues: CASSQGGRVETQYF.

The CDR3 nucleotides read TGCAGCGTGGACCTCGGGAGAGGGTCCTACGAGCAGTACTTC. Translating gives CSVDLGRGSYEQYF. The chain employs TRBV29-1 and TRBJ2-7; tentative D call: TRBD2 (6 bases). V shed 6 bases and J shed 1 base, with 16 bases lying between them. Looked up from germline, CDR1 is SQVTM and CDR2 is ANQGSEA. The CDR3 loop spans 14 amino acids.

The rearrangement links TRBV19 to TRBJ1-6; possible D gene TRBD1, 5 bases. The CDR3 has 14 amino acids. Germline V gives CDR1 LNHDA, CDR2 SQIVND (reference sequence). Between the trimmed V and J ends, which lost 7 bases and 8 bases, there was a span of 15 bases. The CDR3: CASNRGTSDSPLHF. For the CDR3, the DNA is TGTGCCAGTAACCGAGGGACTTCCGATTCACCCCTCCACTTT.

This chain joins TRBV27 and TRBJ1-5; tentatively, D is TRBD1 (5 bases). Germline CDR1 is MNHEY and CDR2 is SMNVEV (reference sequence). V was trimmed by 8 bases and J by 4 bases, leaving 15 bases between them. There are 14 residues in the CDR3. The CDR3 DNA reads TGTGCCAGCGCCATTAGGGGCTTTAATCAGCCCCAGCATTTT. Amino acid sequence: CASAIRGFNQPQHF.

The chain carries TRBV21-1 and TRBJ2-7. TRBV21-1 is labeled a pseudogene. This CDR3 comprises 11 residues. The CDR3 reads CASPGYYEQYF. In DNA form, the CDR3 reads TGTGCCAGCCCTGGGTACTACGAGCAGTACTTC.

This clone was counted once. The sample contains more than one DNA sequence encoding this CDR3. The J gene is TRBJ2-7, the V gene TRBV27; 10 bases align to TRBD2. This CDR3 is built from 15 residues. The V gene's germline CDR1 is MNHEY and CDR2 SMNVEV (reference sequence). After removal of 1 base from V and 2 bases from J, the junction contained 2 bases not matched to a gene. The CDR3 sequence is CASSLFGLAAYEQYF. DNA for the CDR3: TGTGCCAGCAGTTTATTCGGACTAGCGGCCTACGAGCAGTACTTC.

CDR3: CASMTGSTDTQYF. Written as DNA, the CDR3 is TGTGCCAGCATGACAGGGAGCACAGATACGCAGTATTTT. This chain uses TRBV12-5 with TRBJ2-3, with 7 bases that match TRBD1. Germline lookup yields CDR1 LGHNT and CDR2 FRNRAP. The CDR3 has 13 residues.

In DNA, the CDR3 is TGTGCCAGCAGCCAAGAATCCCCTCTCTCGGCTTTCTTT. Encoded protein: CASSQESPLSAFF. The chain joins TRBV4-2 to TRBJ1-1; D gene uncertain. Trimming shortened V by 0 bases and J by 11 bases, and 13 bases separated the two germline ends. The germline V gene has CDR1 LGHNA and CDR2 YNFKEQ. The length of the CDR3 is 13 residues.

This chain connects TRBV15 to TRBJ1-1; TRBD1 aligns across 9 bases. J was trimmed by 0 bases and V by 1 base; bases with no gene match: 6. The CDR3 consists of 17 residues. Germline loops: CDR1 LNHNV, CDR2 YYDKDF (reference sequence). The CDR3 loop is CATSRVPGQGLNTEAFF. DNA of the CDR3: TGTGCCACCAGCAGAGTCCCGGGACAGGGTCTGAACACTGAAGCTTTCTTT.

The chain recombines TRBV18 with TRBJ2-5; 8 nucleotides align to TRBD2. This CDR3 region has 16 residues. J lost 0 bases, V lost 1 base, and 4 bases had no gene match. CDR1 and CDR2 (germline): KGHSH, LQKENI. CDR3 sequence: CASSPRLARYQETQYF. The CDR3 bases are TGTGCCAGCTCACCACGACTAGCGAGGTACCAAGAGACCCAGTACTTC. The full variable domain, with the rest looked up from reference TRBV18 and TRBJ2-5, is NAGVMQNPRHLVRRRGQEARLRCSPMKGHSHVYWYRQLPEEGLKFMVYLQKENIIDESGMPKERFSAEFPKEGPSILRIQQVVRGDSAAYFCASSPRLARYQETQYFGPGTRLLVL.

This CDR3 reads CSVEWAPSYEQYF. CDR3 nucleotide sequence: TGCAGCGTTGAATGGGCACCGTCCTACGAGCAGTACTTC. V usage is TRBV29-1 and J usage is TRBJ2-7, with D unresolved. The CDR3 contains 13 residues. CDR1 is SQVTM, CDR2 ANQGSEA, per germline. V lost 2 bases and J 1 base, leaving 9 bases between the germline ends.

The chain couples TRBV9 to TRBJ2-7; 9 bases align to TRBD2. Germline V gene lookup returns CDR1 SGDLS and CDR2 YYNGEE. J lost 4 bases, V lost 1 base, and 6 bases had no gene match. The CDR3 length is 15 residues. The CDR3 spells CASSVRLAGFYEQYF. In nucleotides, the CDR3 is TGTGCCAGCAGCGTACGGCTAGCGGGATTTTACGAGCAGTACTTC.